The 31 T cell receptor beta chains reported below all come from one sample, sequenced in a study of T cell repertoires in ileal Crohn's disease. Clones were sequenced by immunoSEQ multiplex PCR, and TCRdb holds only the in-frame ones, with some missing. The data hold about 11,000 clones, with more than 75% observed a single time. Sequencing was performed on ileal tissue. Receptors were obtained from an adult with Crohn's disease.

The chain recombines TRBV5-1 with TRBJ2-3, with 10 positions matching TRBD2. Germline-derived CDR1 and CDR2 are SGHRS and YFSETQ. This CDR3 spans 17 amino acids. The trim removed 4 bases at V and 2 bases at J, leaving 10 bases unmatched. The CDR3 reads CASSKGTSDWITDTQYF. In nucleotides, the CDR3 is TGCGCCAGCAGCAAAGGGACTAGCGATTGGATCACAGATACGCAGTATTTT.

This clone was picked up a small number of times. The chain joins TRBV2 to TRBJ1-1; 7 bases fit TRBD1. This CDR3 has 13 residues. The junction had 17 bases not matched to a gene; V was cut back by 11 bases and J by 11 bases. In germline, CDR1 is SNHLY, CDR2 FYNNEI. The CDR3 region is CAGRDSSNRGAFF. CDR3 DNA: TGTGCCGGGCGGGACAGTAGTAACCGGGGTGCTTTCTTT.

In its sample, this clone was seen once. The chain recombines TRBV4-1 with TRBJ2-7, with D perhaps matching TRBD1 (6 bases). The V gene's germline CDR1 is MGHRA and CDR2 YSYEKL. V was trimmed by 5 bases and J by 4 bases, leaving 24 bases between them. The CDR3 runs to 17 residues. The CDR3 loop reads CASSNQQIRDKGYEQYF. DNA for the CDR3: TGCGCCAGCAGCAACCAACAAATCCGGGACAAAGGATACGAGCAGTACTTC.

The DNA for the CDR3 is TGCAGCGTTGTCTGGTGGGACAGGGAAACGGGTGAGCAGTTCTTC. As protein: CSVVWWDRETGEQFF. V and J are TRBV29-1 and TRBJ2-1; 9 bases line up with TRBD1. V gave up 4 bases and J gave up 9 bases; unmatched junction bases: 13. This CDR3 has 15 residues. Looked up from germline, CDR1 is SQVTM and CDR2 is ANQGSEA.

This rearrangement joins TRBV6-5 to TRBJ2-1; 9 bases align to TRBD2. Trimming removed 8 bases from V and 8 bases from J; junction bases left unmatched: 7. The CDR3 totals 13 residues. CDR1 and CDR2 (germline): MNHEY, SVGAGI. In DNA, the CDR3 is TGTGCCAGCCGGGGCGGGGGGGCTTATGAGCAGTTCTTC. This translates into CASRGGGAYEQFF.

The chain carries TRBV6-1 and TRBJ2-7; D not certain. This CDR3 region has 12 residues. CDR1 MNHNS and CDR2 SASEGT come from the germline V gene. V was trimmed by 7 bases and J by 2 bases, leaving 9 bases between them. The CDR3, as DNA: TGTGCCAGCATCCTAGGTGCCTACGAGCAGTACTTC. Translating it yields CASILGAYEQYF.

The V gene is TRBV9, the J gene TRBJ2-3, with 10 bases fitting TRBD2. The CDR3 runs 17 residues. Per germline, CDR1 SGDLS and CDR2 YYNGEE. V shed 1 base, J shed 2 bases, and the junction held 7 bases outside the gene matches. As DNA, the CDR3 is TGTGCCAGCAGCGTACTAGCGGGGGACCCGTTCACAGATACGCAGTATTTT. Amino acids: CASSVLAGDPFTDTQYF.

The CDR3 sequence is CASNRPDSVTEAFF. In nucleotides, the CDR3 is TGTGCCAGCAACCGACCGGACAGTGTCACTGAAGCTTTCTTT. The rearrangement links TRBV5-4 to TRBJ1-1; a possible D gene is TRBD1 (6 bases). V lost 6 bases and J 4 bases, leaving 16 bases between the germline ends. CDR1 is SGHNT and CDR2 is YYREEE in the germline V gene (reference sequence). The CDR3 has 14 residues.

The rearrangement links TRBV9 to TRBJ1-2; 10 bases align to TRBD1. The CDR3 contains 15 residues. V was pared by 3 bases and J by 2 bases, with 4 bases of the junction left unmatched. Germline lookup yields CDR1 SGDLS and CDR2 YYNGEE. This CDR3 reads CASSETDRGNYGYTF. Written as DNA, the CDR3 is TGTGCCAGCAGCGAGACGGACAGGGGGAACTATGGCTACACCTTC.

V is TRBV7-8 and J is TRBJ2-2, with a tentative D call TRBD1 (5 bases). This CDR3 contains 13 residues. V shed 4 bases and J shed 4 bases, with 7 bases lying between them. Germline assignment: CDR1 SGHVS and CDR2 FQNEAQ. CDR3: CASSWTSTGELFF. CDR3 DNA sequence: TGTGCCAGCAGCTGGACATCCACCGGGGAGCTGTTTTTT.

The V and J genes are TRBV19 and TRBJ1-4; 7 bases line up with TRBD1. V lost 5 bases, J lost 0 bases, and 3 bases stayed unmatched. The CDR3 is 15 residues long. Germline CDR1 reads LNHDA; CDR2 reads SQIVND (reference sequence). DNA of the CDR3: TGTGCCAGTAGTCTGGGGACAGCAACTAATGAAAAACTGTTTTTT. It yields the protein CASSLGTATNEKLFF.

The chain couples TRBV5-6 to TRBJ2-5; D might be TRBD1 (5 bases). The J call may be faulty, since TRBJ2-7 better matches the DNA end. Germline V gene data show CDR1 as SGHDT and CDR2 as YYEEEE. The CDR3 contains 14 residues. The CDR3 loop reads CASSLVQGYYEQYF. For the CDR3, the DNA is TGTGCCAGCAGCTTGGTCCAGGGTTACTACGAGCAGTACTTC.

The chain links TRBV19 to TRBJ2-6, with D tentatively TRBD2 (5 bases). Germline lookup yields CDR1 LNHDA and CDR2 SQIVND (reference sequence). The CDR3 is made up of 16 amino acids. Trimming took off 7 bases at V and 4 bases at J, with 17 bases between the two ends. CDR3 sequence: CASTGIGSAGANVLTF. CDR3 in DNA: TGTGCCAGTACCGGTATTGGGAGCGCCGGGGCCAACGTCCTGACTTTC.

The V call is TRBV6-5, the J call TRBJ1-6; D may be TRBD1 (5 bases). V lost 4 bases and J 9 bases, leaving 13 bases between the germline ends. CDR3 size: 14 residues. The germline CDR1 and CDR2 sequences are MNHEY and SVGAGI. In DNA, the CDR3 is TGTGCCAGCAGTTCAGGCAGGGTTGGTTCACCCCTCCACTTT. Amino acids: CASSSGRVGSPLHF.

V usage is TRBV6-1 and J usage is TRBJ1-1; D is ambiguous. The CDR3 has 14 residues. The germline V gene has CDR1 MNHNS and CDR2 SASEGT. V lost 2 bases to trimming and J lost 1 base, with 8 bases between them. CDR3 nucleotides: TGTGCCAGCAGTGAAATCTCCGGGAACACTGAAGCTTTCTTT. This codes for CASSEISGNTEAFF.

The J gene is TRBJ2-1, the V gene TRBV7-3; 8 bases fit TRBD1. The CDR3 runs 15 residues. The junction had 9 bases not matched to a gene; V was cut back by 5 bases and J by 6 bases. Per the germline V gene, CDR1 is SGHTA and CDR2 is FQGTGA. CDR3 bases: TGTGCCAGCAGCCCCGGGACAGGTAGGGGCAATGAGCAGTTCTTC. This translates into CASSPGTGRGNEQFF.

V gene TRBV19 combines with J gene TRBJ1-1; 7 bases are shared with TRBD1. This CDR3 has 15 amino acids. CDR1 is LNHDA and CDR2 is SQIVND in the germline V gene (reference sequence). Germline trimming cut 2 bases from V and 3 bases from J; bases unmatched to any gene: 6. The CDR3 DNA reads as TGTGCCAGTAGTATAACCTGGACAGGATACACTGAAGCTTTCTTT. Its translation: CASSITWTGYTEAFF.

The rearrangement joins TRBV29-1 to TRBJ2-1; 7 nucleotides align to TRBD2. V lost 3 bases to trimming and J lost 5 bases; unmatched junction nucleotides: 7. This CDR3 is 14 amino acids long. Germline V gene lookup returns CDR1 SQVTM and CDR2 ANQGSEA. CDR3 sequence (DNA): TGCAGCGTTGATATGCTAGCGGCGAACAATGAGCAGTTCTTC. Amino acids: CSVDMLAANNEQFF.

Only a few counts were recorded for this clone. The rearrangement uses TRBV5-4 and TRBJ2-1; possibly TRBD1 for D (6 bases). Trimming pared 0 bases from V and 5 bases from J, leaving 12 bases between. The CDR3 is 15 residues long. The germline V gene encodes CDR1 SGHNT and CDR2 YYREEE (reference sequence). The CDR3 DNA reads as TGTGCCAGCAGCTTGGATGGGGGCCCTGACAATGAGCAGTTCTTC. Its protein product is CASSLDGGPDNEQFF.

This clone has only one observation. The chain employs TRBV5-1 and TRBJ2-7; 7 nucleotides line up with TRBD2. This CDR3 has 17 residues. V shed 2 bases and J 4 bases; nucleotides not matched to a gene: 15. Germline lookup yields CDR1 SGHRS and CDR2 YFSETQ. CDR3 residues: CASSLIQSGDFSYEQYF. The CDR3 DNA sequence: TGCGCCAGCAGCTTAATCCAGAGCGGGGACTTCTCATACGAGCAGTACTTC.

The chain links TRBV29-1 to TRBJ2-5, with a weak D call TRBD2 (5 bases). Germline values: CDR1 SQVTM, CDR2 ANQGSEA. Trimming took off 4 bases at V and 5 bases at J, with 8 bases between the two ends. The CDR3 covers 11 residues. CDR3 DNA: TGCAGCGTTGTGCGGAGGGAGACCCAGTACTTC. It is translated as CSVVRRETQYF.

The V call is TRBV11-3, the J call TRBJ2-1; 11 bases are a match to TRBD1. Germline CDR1 reads SGHNT; CDR2 reads YENEEA. The J segment lost 8 bases and the V segment lost 5 bases, leaving 5 bases of the junction unmatched. The CDR3 sequence is 14 residues long. CDR3 sequence reads: CASSTGQGADEQFF. The CDR3 DNA is TGTGCCAGCAGCACTGGACAGGGGGCCGATGAGCAGTTCTTC.

V and J are TRBV4-1 and TRBJ2-2, with TRBD1 as a possible D gene (5 bases). The CDR3 is 14 residues long. Germline lookup yields CDR1 MGHRA and CDR2 YSYEKL. V lost 6 bases and J lost 3, with 11 bases in between. CDR3 coding DNA: TGCGCCAGCAGTAACCAGGGCGACACCGGGGAGCTGTTTTTT. It encodes CASSNQGDTGELFF.

This chain links TRBV4-3 with TRBJ1-1; D unclear. The V end lost 2 bases, the J end lost 1 base, and 11 bases lay between the germline ends. This CDR3 is 15 amino acids long. From germline, CDR1 is LGHNA and CDR2 YSLEER. The CDR3 loop reads CASSQSGPGNTEAFF. The CDR3 DNA reads as TGCGCCAGCAGCCAAAGCGGTCCGGGGAACACTGAAGCTTTCTTT.

This clone is medium-sized within its sample. J is TRBJ1-4 and V is TRBV5-1; 7 bases match TRBD1. CDR3 size: 14 residues. The germline gives CDR1 SGHRS, CDR2 YFSETQ. The ends lost 5 bases at V and 3 bases at J; junction bases unmatched: 4. CDR3 coding DNA: TGCGCCAGCAGAGAAGGGACAGCTAATGAAAAACTGTTTTTT. Translating it yields CASREGTANEKLFF.

This chain joins TRBV11-1 and TRBJ2-7; maybe TRBD2 (5 bases). The V end lost 5 bases, the J end lost 4 bases, and 15 bases lay between the germline ends. The length of the CDR3 is 14 residues. Germline V gene lookup returns CDR1 SGHAT and CDR2 FQDESV (reference sequence). Here the CDR3 reads CASSPASRGYEQYF. The CDR3, as DNA: TGTGCCAGCAGCCCCGCCAGCCGGGGATACGAGCAGTACTTC.

V gene TRBV2 combines with J gene TRBJ2-1; 8 bases match TRBD1. Germline loops: CDR1 SNHLY, CDR2 FYNNEI. V was pared by 6 bases and J by 1 base, with 2 bases of the junction left unmatched. CDR3 length: 14 residues. CDR3 nucleotide sequence: TGTGCCAGCAGCAGGACAGGGTCCTACAATGAGCAGTTCTTC. It encodes CASSRTGSYNEQFF.

The genes are TRBV14 and TRBJ1-6; D is uncertain. The CDR3 runs 13 residues. V shed 0 bases and J shed 10 bases, with 7 bases lying between them. Germline V gene lookup returns CDR1 SGHDN and CDR2 FVKESK. CDR3 sequence reads: CASSQEEWSPLHF. CDR3 DNA sequence: TGTGCCAGCAGCCAAGAGGAGTGGTCACCCCTCCACTTT.

The V call is TRBV7-9, the J call TRBJ1-2, with TRBD1 matching over 8 bases. Germline V gene sequence: CDR1 SEHNR, CDR2 FQNEAQ (reference sequence). The CDR3 length is 15 residues. The V segment lost 5 bases and the J segment 2 bases; nucleotides outside the gene matches: 7. This CDR3 is CASSDRGPWNYGYTF. CDR3 coding DNA: TGTGCCAGCAGCGACAGGGGCCCTTGGAACTATGGCTACACCTTC. Based on the CDR3 plus reference TRBV7-9 and TRBJ1-2, the full variable domain is DTGVSQNPRHKITKRGQNVTFRCDPISEHNRLYWYRQTLGQGPEFLTYFQNEAQLEKSRLLSDRFSAERPKGSFSTLEIQRTEQGDSAMYLCASSDRGPWNYGYTFGSGTRLTVV.

The chain carries TRBV7-2 and TRBJ1-4; 8 positions match TRBD1. CDR1 and CDR2 from the germline V gene are SGHTA and FQGNSA. The V segment lost 4 bases and the J segment 8 bases; nucleotides outside the gene matches: 6. This CDR3 region has 14 residues. The CDR3 here is CASSSGGQAEKLFF. The CDR3 DNA follows: TGTGCCAGCAGCTCCGGGGGACAGGCGGAAAAACTGTTTTTT.

This clone was counted a single time. This chain joins TRBV27 and TRBJ2-7; 7 positions match TRBD1. Germline V gene lookup returns CDR1 MNHEY and CDR2 SMNVEV (reference sequence). This CDR3 is 14 amino acids long. J lost 6 bases, V lost 5 bases, and 10 bases had no gene match. The CDR3 DNA reads as TGTGCCAGCAGTCAAGACAGGGTTGGTCGCGAGCAGTACTTC. Amino acids: CASSQDRVGREQYF.